This T cell receptor (beta chain) was identified in a study of T-cell memory formation after mild COVID-19. Study outcomes and limitations: Among clones peaking at day 37 in the second wave, SARS-CoV-2 specificity remained unconfirmed. Contracting CD4+ clones sat mainly in CM and EM; CD8+ in EMRA.

TCRdb re-analysed the 5' RACE reads in MiXCR, keeping a single row per CDR3 protein. The data hold about 420,000 distinct CDR3 sequences, with more than 20% observed a single time. In germline, CDR1 is SEHNR, CDR2 FQNEAQ (reference sequence). Trimming removed 3 bases at V and 6 bases at J, with 14 bases between. The CDR3 spans 14 residues. With regard to this clonotype: Its matching antigen is unknown.

The source material was PBMCs or a T cell subset sorted from them (not recorded which). This sequence was found in an adult woman who had mild COVID-19 (a few samples of this study predate the infection). Cell type and time point are not known. This chain uses TRBV7-9 with TRBJ1-2, with D unresolved. The CDR3 spells CASSFFSDVDGYTF. CDR3 in DNA: TGTGCCAGCAGCTTCTTCTCGGACGTGGATGGCTACACCTTC.